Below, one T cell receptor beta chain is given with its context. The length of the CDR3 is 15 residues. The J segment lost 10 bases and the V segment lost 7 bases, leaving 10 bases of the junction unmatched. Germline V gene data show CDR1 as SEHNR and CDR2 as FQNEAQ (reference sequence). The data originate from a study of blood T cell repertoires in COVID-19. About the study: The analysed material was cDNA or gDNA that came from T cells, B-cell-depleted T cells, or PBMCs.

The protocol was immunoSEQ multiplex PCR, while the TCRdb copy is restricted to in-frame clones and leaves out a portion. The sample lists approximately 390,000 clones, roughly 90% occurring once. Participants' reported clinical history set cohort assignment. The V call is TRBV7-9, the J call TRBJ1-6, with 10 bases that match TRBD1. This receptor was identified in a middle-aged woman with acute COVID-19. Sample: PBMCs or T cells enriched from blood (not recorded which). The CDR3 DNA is TGTGCCAGCAATTATATGGGGACAGGGGTATCACCCCTCCACTTT. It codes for CASNYMGTGVSPLHF.